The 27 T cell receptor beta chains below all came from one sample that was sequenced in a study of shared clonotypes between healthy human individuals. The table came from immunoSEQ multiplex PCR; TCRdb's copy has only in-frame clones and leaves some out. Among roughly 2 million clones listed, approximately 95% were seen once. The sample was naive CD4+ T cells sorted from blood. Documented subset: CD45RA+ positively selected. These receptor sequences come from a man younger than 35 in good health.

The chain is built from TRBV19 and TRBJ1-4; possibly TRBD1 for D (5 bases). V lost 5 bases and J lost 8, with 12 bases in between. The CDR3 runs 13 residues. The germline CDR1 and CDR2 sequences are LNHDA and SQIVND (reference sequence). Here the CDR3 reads CASSRGSREKLFF. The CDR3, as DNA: TGTGCCAGTAGTCGGGGCAGTAGGGAAAAACTGTTTTTT.

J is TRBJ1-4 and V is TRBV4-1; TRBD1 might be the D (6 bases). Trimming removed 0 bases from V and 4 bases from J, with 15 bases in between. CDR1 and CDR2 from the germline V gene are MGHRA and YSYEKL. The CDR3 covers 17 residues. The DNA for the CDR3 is TGCGCCAGCAGCCAAGATAGGGGGGGCACTATTAATGAAAAACTGTTTTTT. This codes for CASSQDRGGTINEKLFF.

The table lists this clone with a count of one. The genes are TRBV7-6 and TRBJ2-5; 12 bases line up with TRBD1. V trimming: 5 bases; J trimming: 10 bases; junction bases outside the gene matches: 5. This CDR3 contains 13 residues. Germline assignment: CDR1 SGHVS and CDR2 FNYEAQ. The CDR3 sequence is CASSLGTGGDQYF. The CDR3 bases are TGTGCCAGCAGCCTCGGGACAGGGGGCGACCAGTACTTC.

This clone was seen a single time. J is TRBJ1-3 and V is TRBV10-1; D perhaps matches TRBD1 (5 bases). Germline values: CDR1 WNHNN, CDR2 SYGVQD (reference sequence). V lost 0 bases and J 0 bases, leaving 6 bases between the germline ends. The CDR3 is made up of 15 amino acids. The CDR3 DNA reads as TGCGCCAGCAGTGAGTCGGGGCCCTCTGGAAACACCATATATTTT. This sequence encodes CASSESGPSGNTIYF.

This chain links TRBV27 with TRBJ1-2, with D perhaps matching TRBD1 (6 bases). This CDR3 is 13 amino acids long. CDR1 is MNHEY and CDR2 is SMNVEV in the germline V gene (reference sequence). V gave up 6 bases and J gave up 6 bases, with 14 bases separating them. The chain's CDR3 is CASRKTGSHGYTF. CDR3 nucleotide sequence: TGTGCCAGCAGAAAGACAGGTTCTCATGGCTACACCTTC.

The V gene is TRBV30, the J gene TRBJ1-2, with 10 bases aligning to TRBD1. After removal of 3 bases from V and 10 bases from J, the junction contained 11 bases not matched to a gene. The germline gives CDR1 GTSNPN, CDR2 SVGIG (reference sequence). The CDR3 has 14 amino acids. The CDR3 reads CAWSTPGQGLFYTF. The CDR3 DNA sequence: TGTGCCTGGAGCACGCCGGGACAGGGGCTCTTCTACACCTTC.

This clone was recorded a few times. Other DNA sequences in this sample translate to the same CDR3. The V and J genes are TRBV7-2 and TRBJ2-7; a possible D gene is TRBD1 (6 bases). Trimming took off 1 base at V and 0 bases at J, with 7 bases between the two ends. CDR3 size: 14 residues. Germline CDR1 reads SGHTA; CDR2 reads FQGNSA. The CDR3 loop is CASSLGQASYEQYF. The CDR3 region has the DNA TGTGCCAGCAGCTTAGGACAGGCCTCCTACGAGCAGTACTTC.

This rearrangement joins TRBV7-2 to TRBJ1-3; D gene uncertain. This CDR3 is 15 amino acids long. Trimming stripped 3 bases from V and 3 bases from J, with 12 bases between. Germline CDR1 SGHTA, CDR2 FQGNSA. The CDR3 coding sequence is TGTGCCAGCAGCTTGAGGGTCGATCGTGGAAACACCATATATTTT. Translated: CASSLRVDRGNTIYF.

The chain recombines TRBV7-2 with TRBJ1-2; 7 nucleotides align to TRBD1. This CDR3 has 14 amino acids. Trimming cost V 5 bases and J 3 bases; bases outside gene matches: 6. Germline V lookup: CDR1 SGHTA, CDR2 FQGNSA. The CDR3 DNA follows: TGTGCCAGCAGCCCCCCGGGACAGTACTATGGCTACACCTTC. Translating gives CASSPPGQYYGYTF.

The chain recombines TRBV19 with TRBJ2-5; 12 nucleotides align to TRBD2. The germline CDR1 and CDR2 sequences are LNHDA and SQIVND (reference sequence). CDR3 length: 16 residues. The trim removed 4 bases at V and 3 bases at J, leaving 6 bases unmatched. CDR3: CASSKTSGSQKETQYF. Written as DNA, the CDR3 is TGTGCCAGTAGTAAGACTAGCGGGAGTCAGAAAGAGACCCAGTACTTC.

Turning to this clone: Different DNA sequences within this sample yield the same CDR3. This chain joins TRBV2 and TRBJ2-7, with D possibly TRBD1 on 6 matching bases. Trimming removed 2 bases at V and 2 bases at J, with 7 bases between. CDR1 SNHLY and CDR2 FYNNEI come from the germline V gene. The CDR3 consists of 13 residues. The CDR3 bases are TGTGCCAGCAGTGAACAGGGGACCTACGAGCAGTACTTC. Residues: CASSEQGTYEQYF.

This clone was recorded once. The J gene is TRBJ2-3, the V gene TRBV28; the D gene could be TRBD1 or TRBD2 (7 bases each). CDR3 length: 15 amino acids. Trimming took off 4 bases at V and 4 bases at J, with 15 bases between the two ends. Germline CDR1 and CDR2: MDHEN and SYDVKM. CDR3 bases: TGTGCCAGCAGTTACTCAGGGGGGGGTCCAGATACGCAGTATTTT. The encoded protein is CASSYSGGGPDTQYF.

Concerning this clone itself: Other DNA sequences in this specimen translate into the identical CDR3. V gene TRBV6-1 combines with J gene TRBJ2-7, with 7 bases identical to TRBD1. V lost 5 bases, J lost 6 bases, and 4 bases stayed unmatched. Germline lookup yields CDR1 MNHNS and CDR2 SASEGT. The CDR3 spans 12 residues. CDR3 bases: TGTGCCAGCAGTCGACAGGGTCCCGAGCAGTACTTC. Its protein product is CASSRQGPEQYF.

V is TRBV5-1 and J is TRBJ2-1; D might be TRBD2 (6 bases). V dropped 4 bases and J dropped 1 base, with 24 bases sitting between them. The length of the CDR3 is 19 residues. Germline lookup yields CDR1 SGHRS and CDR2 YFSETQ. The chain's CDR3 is CASSPQSGETPFSYNEQFF. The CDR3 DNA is TGCGCCAGCAGCCCTCAATCGGGGGAGACGCCGTTTTCCTACAATGAGCAGTTCTTC. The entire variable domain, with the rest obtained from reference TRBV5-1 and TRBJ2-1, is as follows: KAGVTQTPRYLIKTRGQQVTLSCSPISGHRSVSWYQQTPGQGLQFLFEYFSETQRNKGNFPGRFSGRQFSNSRSEMNVSTLELGDSALYLCASSPQSGETPFSYNEQFFGPGTRLTVL.

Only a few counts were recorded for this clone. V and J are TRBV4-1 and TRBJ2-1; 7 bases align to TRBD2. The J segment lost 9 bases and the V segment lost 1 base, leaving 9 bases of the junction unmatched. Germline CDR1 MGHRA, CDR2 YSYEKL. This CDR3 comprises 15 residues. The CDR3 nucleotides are TGCGCCAGCAGCCAAGTCCTCCAGCCGGGGGGTGAGCAGTTCTTC. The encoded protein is CASSQVLQPGGEQFF.

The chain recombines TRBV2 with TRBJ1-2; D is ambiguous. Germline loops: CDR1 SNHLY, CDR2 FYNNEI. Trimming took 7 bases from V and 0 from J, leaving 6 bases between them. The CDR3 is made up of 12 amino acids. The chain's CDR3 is CASTGSNYGYTF. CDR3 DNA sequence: TGTGCCAGCACGGGCTCTAACTATGGCTACACCTTC.

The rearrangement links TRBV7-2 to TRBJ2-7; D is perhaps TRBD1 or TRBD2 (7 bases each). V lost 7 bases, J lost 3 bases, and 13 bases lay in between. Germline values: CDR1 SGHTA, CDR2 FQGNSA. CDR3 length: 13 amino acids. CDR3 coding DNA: TGTGCCAGCACCCCAGGGGGGGGCTACGAGCAGTACTTC. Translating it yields CASTPGGGYEQYF.

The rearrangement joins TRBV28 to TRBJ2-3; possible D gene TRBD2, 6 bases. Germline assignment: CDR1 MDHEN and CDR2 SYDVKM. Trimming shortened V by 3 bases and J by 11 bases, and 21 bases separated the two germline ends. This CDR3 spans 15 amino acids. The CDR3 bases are TGTGCCAGCAGTTTCCTCGGGACTCAGATCTGGGGGCAGTATTTT. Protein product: CASSFLGTQIWGQYF.

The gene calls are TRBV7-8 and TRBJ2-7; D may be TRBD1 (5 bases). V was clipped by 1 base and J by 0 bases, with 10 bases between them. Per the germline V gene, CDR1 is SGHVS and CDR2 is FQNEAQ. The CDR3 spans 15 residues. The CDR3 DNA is TGTGCCAGCAGCTTAGAACAGGTGATCTCCTACGAGCAGTACTTC. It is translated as CASSLEQVISYEQYF.

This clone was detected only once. The chain's CDR3 is CASRFPDIDNYGYTF. Written as DNA, the CDR3 is TGTGCAAGTCGCTTCCCTGACATAGATAACTATGGCTACACCTTC. This rearrangement joins TRBV12-2 to TRBJ1-2; the table's D call, TRBD1, was not checked against the DNA. TRBV12-2 is noted as a pseudogene. This CDR3 has 15 amino acids.

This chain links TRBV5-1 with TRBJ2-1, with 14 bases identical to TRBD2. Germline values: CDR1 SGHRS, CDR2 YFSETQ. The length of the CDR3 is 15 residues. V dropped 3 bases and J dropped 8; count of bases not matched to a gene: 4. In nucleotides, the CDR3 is TGCGCCAGCAGCTCGGGACTAGCGGGAGCGGATGAGCAGTTCTTC. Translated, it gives CASSSGLAGADEQFF.

As DNA, the CDR3 is TGCGCCAGCAGCTTGGGTAGCGGGAGTCACAATGAGCAGTTCTTC. Translating it yields CASSLGSGSHNEQFF. The chain joins TRBV5-1 to TRBJ2-1; the match to TRBD2 covers 9 bases. This CDR3 comprises 15 residues. Trimming at V came to 0 bases and at J to 5 bases, leaving 3 bases not matched to a gene. Germline-derived CDR1 and CDR2 are SGHRS and YFSETQ.

The CDR3 nucleotides are TGTGCCAGCAGTCTCCAGAGGGGTAAATCCTACGAGCAGTACTTC. It encodes CASSLQRGKSYEQYF. V is TRBV27 and J is TRBJ2-7; D may be TRBD1 or TRBD2 (5 bases each). The CDR3 length is 15 residues. Germline CDR1 is MNHEY and CDR2 is SMNVEV (reference sequence). Trimming removed 5 bases at V and 1 base at J, with 15 bases between.

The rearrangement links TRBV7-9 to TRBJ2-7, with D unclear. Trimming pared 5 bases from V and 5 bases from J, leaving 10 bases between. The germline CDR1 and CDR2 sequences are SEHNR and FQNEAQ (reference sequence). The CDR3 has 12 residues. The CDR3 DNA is TGTGCCAGCAGCCCGCTCTTCGACGAGCAGTACTTC. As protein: CASSPLFDEQYF.

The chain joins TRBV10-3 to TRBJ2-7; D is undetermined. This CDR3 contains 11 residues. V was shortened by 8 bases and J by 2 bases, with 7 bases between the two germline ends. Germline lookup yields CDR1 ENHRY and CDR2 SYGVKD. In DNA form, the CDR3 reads TGTGCCATCCGGGCCACCTACGAGCAGTACTTC. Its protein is CAIRATYEQYF.

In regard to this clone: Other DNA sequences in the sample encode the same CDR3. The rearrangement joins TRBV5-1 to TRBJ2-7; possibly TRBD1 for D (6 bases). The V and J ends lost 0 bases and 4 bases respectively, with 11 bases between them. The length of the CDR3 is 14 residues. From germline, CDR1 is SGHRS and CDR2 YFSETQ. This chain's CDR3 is CASSLGDRSYEQYF. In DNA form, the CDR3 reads TGCGCCAGCAGCTTGGGTGACAGGTCATACGAGCAGTACTTC.

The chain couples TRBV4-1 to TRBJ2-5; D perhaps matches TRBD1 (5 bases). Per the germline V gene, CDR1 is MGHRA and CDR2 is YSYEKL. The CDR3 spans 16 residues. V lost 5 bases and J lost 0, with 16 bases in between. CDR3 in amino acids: CASSDEQASYQETQYF. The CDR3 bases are TGCGCCAGCAGCGACGAACAGGCCTCGTACCAAGAGACCCAGTACTTC.